This TCR beta chain was captured by sequencing in a study of CD4 T cells in relation to SARS-CoV-2 and coronaviruses (dated by TCRdb to 2020 to 2023). For the wider study: In the ViraFEST assay, PBMCs were cultured with antigen for approximately eleven days, after which TCR beta CDR3s were sequenced to identify clonal expansions specific to the antigen. An HIV-1 Nef peptide pool or a culture without peptide was used as the negative reference condition. Shared crossreactive spike epitopes were mapped to their HLA restriction using patient-derived lymphoblastoid cell lines. The study assessed, at the TCR clonotype level, memory CD4+ T cell crossreactivity between SARS-CoV-2 and common cold coronavirus spike proteins. The Adaptive Biotechnologies TCR-sequencing kit was used to sequence samples from a few pre-COVID donors and the naive versus memory experiments, whereas other data were Illumina-based. For other donors in the study, expansion assays were sequenced with a different, Illumina-based TCR-beta assay. What the work shows at the level of the full study, not this receptor alone: Small numbers of patients and of tested TCRs were a limitation of the study. Compared with monoreactive clones, crossreactive clones had significantly weaker SARS-CoV-2-driven expansion, a result consistent with antigenic imprinting. Since the crossreactivity analysis centred on spike protein, crossreactivity against other viral proteins was not assessed. In roughly two thirds of donors, memory CD4+ clonotypes turned up that crossrecognized SARS-CoV-2 and at least one common cold coronavirus spike. No donor contributed both pre-pandemic and post-infection samples, which limited tracing the source of pre-existing responses.

CD4+ T cells from unexposed donors were collected before the COVID-19 pandemic (2011-2018). After less than 13 days of culture, CD4+ T cells were isolated with the EasySep CD4+ T cell isolation kit. As cell number allowed, CD4+ T cells from unexposed donors were tested for reactivity to SARS-CoV-2 S and N and to four common cold coronavirus spike pools. PBMCs were cultured at a few million per well in IMDM supplemented with approximately 5% human AB serum and 8 to 10 IU/ml IL-2. Half of the culture medium was replaced with fresh IL-2-containing medium on days 3 and 7. In general, every peptide culture condition was set up in three replicate wells. Leukapheresis product for the unexposed donors was bought commercially. PBMCs were isolated from leukapheresis product or whole blood by Ficoll-Paque PLUS gradient centrifugation. PBMCs were either used fresh in the expansion assay or cryopreserved at -140 degrees C. The QIAamp Micro DNA Kit was used to extract genomic DNA from the CD4+ T cells.

From the germline V gene, CDR1 is MNHEY and CDR2 is SVGEGT. Germline trimming: 5 bases from V, 7 bases from J; junction bases outside gene matches: 8. CDR3 length: 15 amino acids, cysteine to phenylalanine. The DNA shown is the 45-base CDR3, in frame from base 1. The library was obtained by the immunoSEQ multiplex PCR assay. For the original study's pipeline: During preprocessing, nonproductive sequences were removed, as were CDR3s that did not start with C, did not end with F or W, or were shorter than 7 amino acids. Antigen-specific clonotypes were called with the MANAFEST web app on the basis of expansion relative to the reference and to other culture wells. To be counted as positive, a clone had to show significant expansion compared with the reference culture, at an FDR below 0.05, in 2 of 3 replicate wells. For a clone to be considered positive, significant expansion relative to all other tandem wells and an odds ratio above 5 were also required. After three terminal residues were trimmed from each end, CDR3 homology was quantified as pairwise Levenshtein distance using the stringdist R package. TCRdb took over this immuneACCESS table, retaining in-frame rearrangements with V and J assigned. Such tables are incomplete; in checked studies, under half of the missing clones stem from an unresolved V gene, and the remainder is unexplained. The DNA gave D and trimming, while V, J and clone size come from that table. The sample table contains more than 25,000 clones; only one count was recorded for 60% to 75% of them. The ten largest make up 13% of the sample.

About this clone itself: This receptor's antigen is unknown. Qualities for individual bases were not recorded, and no much larger clone is one base off.

Sequenced material: CD4+ T cells from PBMCs, cultured in vitro. This TCR came from a human donor in good health. Recombination connected TRBV6-2 or TRBV6-3 to TRBJ2-1, and TRBD1 aligns with 10 junction nucleotides. Here the CDR3 is given as CASSSRDRGPNEQFF. In nucleotides, the sequence is TGTGCCAGCAGTAGCCGGGACAGGGGTCCAAATGAGCAGTTCTTC.